This is a list of T cell receptor beta chains from one sample in a study of blood T cells in healthy people across ages. Using its own MiXCR run on the 5' RACE reads, TCRdb lists one record per CDR3 protein. The sample records 1.5 million to 2 million distinct CDR3 sequences, about 35% being singletons. Sequencing input: blood. Receptor source: a woman under 40 in good health. The CDR3 runs from the conserved cysteine through the conserved F or W. Fields, in order: clone size, D gene, J gene, V gene, CDR3 protein, CDR3 DNA. D genes are given only for firm matches. Clone size is given for some rows only: seen once, a few or many times, or a class if the clone is expanded.

clone_size: .
d_call: TRBD2
j_call: TRBJ2-1
v_call: TRBV20-1
cdr3_aa: CSARKRGISGRAIHEQFF
cdr3_nt: TGCAGTGCTAGAAAACGGGGGATTAGCGGGAGAGCGATCCATGAGCAGTTCTTC

clone_size: many
d_call: .
j_call: TRBJ2-6
v_call: TRBV28
cdr3_aa: CASSLSGSGANVLTF
cdr3_nt: TGTGCCAGCAGCCTAAGTGGCTCTGGGGCCAACGTCCTGACTTTC

clone_size: .
d_call: .
j_call: TRBJ2-1
v_call: TRBV4-1
cdr3_aa: CASSQAGVGSYNEQFF
cdr3_nt: TGCGCCAGCAGCCAGGCCGGGGTGGGCTCCTACAATGAGCAGTTCTTC

clone_size: .
d_call: .
j_call: TRBJ2-7
v_call: TRBV7-2
cdr3_aa: CASSPNSEQYF
cdr3_nt: TGTGCCAGCAGCCCAAATTCCGAGCAGTACTTC

clone_size: .
d_call: .
j_call: TRBJ2-4
v_call: TRBV13
cdr3_aa: CASSLEPRGQNIQYF
cdr3_nt: TGTGCCAGCAGCTTAGAACCCAGGGGTCAAAACATTCAGTACTTC

clone_size: many
d_call: TRBD2
j_call: TRBJ2-3
v_call: TRBV5-1
cdr3_aa: CASRAGVADTQYF
cdr3_nt: TGCGCCAGCAGAGCGGGAGTTGCAGATACGCAGTATTTT

clone_size: many
d_call: TRBD2
j_call: TRBJ2-5
v_call: TRBV10-2
cdr3_aa: CASLEGGLPQETQYF
cdr3_nt: TGCGCCAGTCTAGAGGGAGGGCTTCCTCAAGAGACCCAGTACTTC

clone_size: .
d_call: .
j_call: TRBJ1-2
v_call: TRBV18
cdr3_aa: CASSLRGPGMEWGYGYTF
cdr3_nt: TGTGCCAGCTCACTCAGAGGGCCGGGTATGGAGTGGGGCTATGGCTACACCTTC

clone_size: .
d_call: .
j_call: TRBJ2-1
v_call: TRBV14
cdr3_aa: CASSLKYEQFF
cdr3_nt: TGTGCCAGCAGCCTTAAGTATGAGCAGTTCTTC

clone_size: .
d_call: TRBD1
j_call: TRBJ1-2
v_call: TRBV13
cdr3_aa: CASSKYRDSSYGYTF
cdr3_nt: TGTGCCAGCAGCAAGTACCGGGACAGTAGTTATGGCTACACCTTC

clone_size: .
d_call: .
j_call: TRBJ2-1
v_call: TRBV5-6
cdr3_aa: CASSTAPLASNGNEQFF
cdr3_nt: TGTGCCAGCAGCACCGCGCCTCTAGCGTCCAACGGGAATGAGCAGTTCTTC

clone_size: .
d_call: TRBD1
j_call: TRBJ1-2
v_call: TRBV3-1
cdr3_aa: CASSQDGWTGRVNYGYTF
cdr3_nt: TGTGCCAGCAGCCAAGATGGTTGGACAGGGAGGGTTAACTATGGCTACACCTTC

clone_size: few
d_call: .
j_call: TRBJ2-3
v_call: TRBV6-1
cdr3_aa: CASSVLTGTQYF
cdr3_nt: TGTGCCAGCAGTGTCCTCACAGGGACGCAGTATTTT

clone_size: .
d_call: TRBD1
j_call: TRBJ2-7
v_call: TRBV27
cdr3_aa: CASSSVIGGDEQYF
cdr3_nt: TGTGCCAGCAGTTCCGTAATAGGGGGCGACGAGCAGTACTTC

clone_size: many
d_call: TRBD2
j_call: TRBJ2-1
v_call: TRBV7-8
cdr3_aa: CASSLMSGGEDEQFF
cdr3_nt: TGTGCCAGCAGCTTAATGAGCGGGGGGGAGGATGAGCAGTTCTTC

clone_size: .
d_call: .
j_call: TRBJ2-3
v_call: TRBV7-9
cdr3_aa: CASSSPRGALITDTQYF
cdr3_nt: TGTGCCAGCAGCTCGCCCCGTGGAGCTCTTATCACAGATACGCAGTATTTT

clone_size: few
d_call: TRBD2
j_call: TRBJ2-7
v_call: TRBV3-1
cdr3_aa: CASSQDPRREGPSEQYF
cdr3_nt: TGTGCCAGCAGCCAAGATCCCCGGCGGGAGGGCCCGTCCGAGCAGTACTTC

clone_size: many
d_call: .
j_call: TRBJ2-7
v_call: TRBV4-1
cdr3_aa: CASSSTVTFEQYF
cdr3_nt: TGCGCCAGCAGTTCCACCGTCACGTTCGAGCAGTACTTC

clone_size: few
d_call: .
j_call: TRBJ1-1
v_call: TRBV20-1
cdr3_aa: CSAADSNTEAFF
cdr3_nt: TGCAGTGCCGCGGACAGCAACACTGAAGCTTTCTTT

clone_size: once
d_call: .
j_call: TRBJ1-1
v_call: TRBV20-1
cdr3_aa: CSARMGKVNTEAFF
cdr3_nt: TGCAGTGCTAGAATGGGGAAAGTGAACACTGAAGCTTTCTTT

clone_size: .
d_call: .
j_call: TRBJ1-6
v_call: TRBV15
cdr3_aa: CATSRGSERRNSPLHF
cdr3_nt: TGTGCCACCAGCAGGGGGTCCGAACGACGGAATTCACCCCTCCACTTT

clone_size: few
d_call: TRBD2
j_call: TRBJ2-7
v_call: TRBV12-3/TRBV12-4
cdr3_aa: CASSLMATSVYEQYF
cdr3_nt: TGTGCCAGCAGTTTAATGGCGACTAGCGTTTACGAGCAGTACTTC

clone_size: .
d_call: TRBD2
j_call: TRBJ2-1
v_call: TRBV6-2/TRBV6-3
cdr3_aa: CASSYGEGEFF
cdr3_nt: TGTGCCAGCAGTTATGGGGAGGGAGAGTTCTTC

clone_size: few
d_call: .
j_call: TRBJ1-2
v_call: TRBV29-1
cdr3_aa: CSVEAQGRLHGYTF
cdr3_nt: TGCAGCGTTGAAGCCCAGGGAAGGCTTCATGGCTACACCTTC

clone_size: .
d_call: .
j_call: TRBJ1-2
v_call: TRBV3-1
cdr3_aa: CASSQWQGGYTF
cdr3_nt: TGTGCCAGCAGCCAATGGCAGGGAGGCTACACCTTC

clone_size: many
d_call: TRBD2
j_call: TRBJ2-5
v_call: TRBV29-1
cdr3_aa: CSVAGLAGVVETQYF
cdr3_nt: TGCAGCGTTGCCGGACTAGCGGGAGTGGTAGAGACCCAGTACTTC

clone_size: .
d_call: .
j_call: TRBJ2-5
v_call: TRBV5-6
cdr3_aa: CASSFITRGTQYF
cdr3_nt: TGTGCCAGCAGCTTTATAACGAGGGGGACCCAGTACTTC

clone_size: .
d_call: .
j_call: TRBJ2-3
v_call: TRBV3-1
cdr3_aa: CASSQVETRANTQYF
cdr3_nt: TGTGCCAGCAGCCAAGTTGAGACTAGGGCAAATACGCAGTATTTT

clone_size: .
d_call: TRBD2
j_call: TRBJ2-1
v_call: TRBV20-1
cdr3_aa: CSARTSGLYNEQFF
cdr3_nt: TGCAGTGCTAGGACTAGCGGATTATACAATGAGCAGTTCTTC

clone_size: few
d_call: .
j_call: TRBJ2-5
v_call: TRBV7-9
cdr3_aa: CASSPPGASALYF
cdr3_nt: TGTGCCAGCAGCCCGCCCGGAGCGTCCGCCTTGTACTTC

clone_size: .
d_call: .
j_call: TRBJ2-5
v_call: TRBV28
cdr3_aa: CASSLGAYREETQYF
cdr3_nt: TGTGCCAGCAGTTTAGGGGCCTACCGGGAAGAGACCCAGTACTTC

clone_size: .
d_call: .
j_call: TRBJ2-3
v_call: TRBV10-2
cdr3_aa: CASRIGGITDTQYF
cdr3_nt: TGCGCCAGCAGAATCGGAGGGATCACAGATACGCAGTATTTT

clone_size: .
d_call: .
j_call: TRBJ2-2
v_call: TRBV29-1
cdr3_aa: CSVTDSNTGELFF
cdr3_nt: TGCAGCGTTACGGACAGCAACACCGGGGAGCTGTTTTTT

clone_size: .
d_call: TRBD1
j_call: TRBJ2-5
v_call: TRBV6-1
cdr3_aa: CASSEFPGTEETQYF
cdr3_nt: TGTGCCAGCAGTGAGTTCCCCGGGACAGAAGAGACCCAGTACTTC

clone_size: .
d_call: .
j_call: TRBJ2-7
v_call: TRBV6-2/TRBV6-3
cdr3_aa: CASTSLGGSGTYEQYF
cdr3_nt: TGTGCCAGCACCTCCCTTGGAGGGAGCGGAACCTACGAGCAGTACTTC

clone_size: .
d_call: TRBD1
j_call: TRBJ1-4
v_call: TRBV20-1
cdr3_aa: CSAGPRGQAGEKLFF
cdr3_nt: TGCAGTGCTGGCCCCAGGGGACAGGCAGGTGAAAAACTGTTTTTT

clone_size: .
d_call: .
j_call: TRBJ1-5
v_call: TRBV4-1
cdr3_aa: CASSQDRGRDQLQHF
cdr3_nt: TGCGCCAGCAGCCAAGATCGGGGGAGAGATCAGCTCCAGCATTTT

clone_size: .
d_call: TRBD2
j_call: TRBJ2-3
v_call: TRBV20-1
cdr3_aa: CSARVAGGHTDTQYF
cdr3_nt: TGCAGTGCTAGAGTAGCGGGAGGGCACACAGATACGCAGTATTTT

clone_size: few
d_call: .
j_call: TRBJ1-2
v_call: TRBV27
cdr3_aa: CASSLSRGVRHYGYTF
cdr3_nt: TGTGCCAGCAGTTTATCGAGGGGGGTTCGGCACTATGGCTACACCTTC

clone_size: few
d_call: TRBD2
j_call: TRBJ2-1
v_call: TRBV9
cdr3_aa: CASSVGGGKWGEQFF
cdr3_nt: TGTGCCAGCAGCGTCGGGGGAGGGAAGTGGGGTGAGCAGTTCTTC

clone_size: few
d_call: .
j_call: TRBJ2-3
v_call: TRBV20-1
cdr3_aa: CSALPGPSTDTQYF
cdr3_nt: TGCAGTGCTCTGCCGGGACCGAGCACAGATACGCAGTATTTT

clone_size: .
d_call: .
j_call: TRBJ2-2
v_call: TRBV29-1
cdr3_aa: CSVGDLVGGPNGELFF
cdr3_nt: TGCAGCGTTGGGGACTTGGTCGGGGGGCCGAACGGGGAGCTGTTTTTT

clone_size: few
d_call: .
j_call: TRBJ2-5
v_call: TRBV5-1
cdr3_aa: CASSLSPSRQETQYF
cdr3_nt: TGCGCCAGCAGCTTGTCCCCCTCAAGACAAGAGACCCAGTACTTC

clone_size: .
d_call: .
j_call: TRBJ1-5
v_call: TRBV4-1
cdr3_aa: CASSQDVGQNNQPQHF
cdr3_nt: TGCGCCAGCAGCCAAGATGTAGGACAGAACAATCAGCCCCAGCATTTT

clone_size: few
d_call: .
j_call: TRBJ1-1
v_call: TRBV2
cdr3_aa: CASTTDRNTEAFF
cdr3_nt: TGTGCCAGCACTACCGACAGGAACACTGAAGCTTTCTTT

clone_size: .
d_call: .
j_call: TRBJ2-5
v_call: TRBV7-9
cdr3_aa: CASSYGTGETQYF
cdr3_nt: TGTGCCAGCAGCTACGGCACGGGGGAGACCCAGTACTTC

clone_size: many
d_call: TRBD2
j_call: TRBJ2-1
v_call: TRBV12-3/TRBV12-4
cdr3_aa: CASSGAQRESRYNEQFF
cdr3_nt: TGTGCCAGCAGTGGTGCCCAGCGGGAGAGTAGGTACAATGAGCAGTTCTTC

clone_size: few
d_call: .
j_call: TRBJ2-5
v_call: TRBV10-3
cdr3_aa: CASRGSREQETQYF
cdr3_nt: TGTGCCTCTAGGGGCAGTCGGGAGCAAGAGACCCAGTACTTC

clone_size: .
d_call: .
j_call: TRBJ2-3
v_call: TRBV20-1
cdr3_aa: CSALRIGDTQYF
cdr3_nt: TGCAGTGCCTTGAGAATAGGAGATACGCAGTATTTT

clone_size: .
d_call: .
j_call: TRBJ2-3
v_call: TRBV6-5
cdr3_aa: CASSYGERSTDTQYF
cdr3_nt: TGTGCCAGCAGTTACGGCGAGCGGAGCACAGATACGCAGTATTTT

clone_size: many
d_call: .
j_call: TRBJ1-2
v_call: TRBV10-3
cdr3_aa: CAISESALDYGYTF
cdr3_nt: TGTGCCATCAGTGAGTCAGCACTGGACTATGGCTACACCTTC

clone_size: .
d_call: TRBD2
j_call: TRBJ2-3
v_call: TRBV20-1
cdr3_aa: CSARASLAGLGDAQYF
cdr3_nt: TGCAGTGCTAGAGCTTCCCTAGCGGGTCTTGGAGATGCGCAGTATTTT

clone_size: .
d_call: TRBD2
j_call: TRBJ2-3
v_call: TRBV7-3
cdr3_aa: CASSPGTSGGAGTQYF
cdr3_nt: TGTGCCAGCAGCCCTGGGACTAGCGGGGGGGCAGGTACGCAGTATTTT

clone_size: .
d_call: TRBD1
j_call: TRBJ2-2
v_call: TRBV5-1
cdr3_aa: CASSPRTGGAGELFF
cdr3_nt: TGCGCCAGCAGCCCACGGACAGGGGGCGCCGGGGAGCTGTTTTTT

clone_size: few
d_call: TRBD2
j_call: TRBJ2-3
v_call: TRBV10-1
cdr3_aa: CASSGEGNTDTQYF
cdr3_nt: TGCGCCAGCAGTGGGGAGGGTAACACAGATACGCAGTATTTT

clone_size: many
d_call: .
j_call: TRBJ2-5
v_call: TRBV7-6
cdr3_aa: CASSLDPSQETQYF
cdr3_nt: TGTGCCAGCAGCTTAGACCCCAGCCAAGAGACCCAGTACTTC

clone_size: few
d_call: .
j_call: TRBJ2-7
v_call: TRBV7-9
cdr3_aa: CASRSGLDYEQYF
cdr3_nt: TGTGCCAGCCGGTCTGGGTTGGACTACGAGCAGTACTTC

clone_size: once
d_call: TRBD1
j_call: TRBJ2-7
v_call: TRBV27
cdr3_aa: CASSLRLVPRTGTDYEQYF
cdr3_nt: TGTGCCAGCAGTTTACGCCTAGTCCCCAGGACAGGGACTGACTACGAGCAGTACTTC

clone_size: .
d_call: TRBD1
j_call: TRBJ1-2
v_call: TRBV9
cdr3_aa: CASSPNKEGAYGYTF
cdr3_nt: TGTGCCAGCAGCCCGAACAAAGAGGGGGCCTATGGCTACACCTTC